What follows describes a single T cell receptor beta chain. Its antigen is as yet unknown. The data derive from a study of T cells in localized non-small cell lung cancer. TCRdb's table, derived via immunoSEQ multiplex PCR, lists solely in-frame clones and lacks some. The data hold tens of thousands of clones, with 80% to 95% observed a single time. Study-wide points: As only one tumor region underwent sequencing, heterogeneity remains possible. Elevated circulating T cell density in blood was associated with longer overall survival. Maximal T cell clonality occurred in uninvolved adjacent lung, with tumor ranking below it.

Germline V gene data show CDR1 as MDHEN and CDR2 as SYDVKM. Deletions cut 2 bases from V and 1 base from J, with 10 bases between. The CDR3 is made up of 15 amino acids. The origin of this receptor is a female donor over 55 with stage I lung adenocarcinoma. The input for sequencing was peripheral blood, taken before any cancer treatment. The chain is built from TRBV28 and TRBJ2-3; D possibly corresponds to TRBD2 (7 bases). The CDR3 DNA follows: TGTGCCAGCAGTTTAGCGGGGGCAGGCACAGATACGCAGTATTTT. It codes for CASSLAGAGTDTQYF.